This entry features one T cell receptor beta chain sequence. This sample is drawn from a study of radiotherapy plus CTLA-4 blockade in lung cancer. Study information: Patients showed objective responses in 15% to 20% of cases, and disease control was achieved by under 40%.

Losses at the gene ends were 2 bases for V and 1 base for J; bases not matched to a gene: 4. CDR1 is GTSNPN and CDR2 is SVGIG in the germline V gene (reference sequence). This CDR3 has 14 residues. Method: immunoSEQ multiplex PCR; TCRdb's copy keeps in-frame clones and lacks some. Counted here are tens of thousands of clones, less than 90% occurring once; the ten biggest clones make up 0.82%. This clonotype was sampled from a human donor with non-small cell lung cancer who had stable disease on radiotherapy plus ipilimumab. Sequences were derived from peripheral blood, sampled from a patient treated with radiotherapy plus ipilimumab. The chain uses TRBV30 and TRBJ1-1, with 7 bases lining up with TRBD1. The CDR3 DNA sequence: TGTGCCTGGAGTTCCGGACAGGAGAACACTGAAGCTTTCTTT. Its protein is CAWSSGQENTEAFF.